A selection of T cell receptor beta chains follows, all from one sample in a study of T cell responses to AZD1222 COVID-19 vaccine. The assay was immunoSEQ multiplex PCR, and TCRdb's table has in-frame clones only and misses some. The sample records about 160,000 clones, 92% being singletons. The specimen was peripheral blood, collected on day 0 of MenACWY control vaccination. Receptor source: an adult in good health. Both conserved end residues are part of each CDR3. A D gene is named only where the DNA matches it firmly. Size values are once, few and many counts, or a class for expanded clones, and some rows have none.

TRBV11-3,.,.,TRBJ2-7,CASSPYGSSYEQYF,TGTGCCAGCAGCCCCTACGGGAGCTCCTACGAGCAGTACTTC
TRBV28,.,few,TRBJ1-1,CASSLLPGQNTEAFF,TGTGCCAGCAGTTTATTGCCAGGACAGAACACTGAAGCTTTCTTT
TRBV9,.,.,TRBJ1-1,CASSVNFLRTEAFF,TGTGCCAGCAGCGTAAACTTCCTGAGGACTGAAGCTTTCTTT
TRBV7-9,.,.,TRBJ1-1,CASSLPLAEAFF,TGTGCCAGCAGCTTACCGCTCGCTGAAGCTTTCTTT
TRBV6-2/TRBV6-3,TRBD2,.,TRBJ2-7,CASSLRGAGGPNEQYF,TGTGCCAGCAGCCTCCGGGGAGCGGGAGGGCCCAACGAGCAGTACTTC
TRBV9,.,.,TRBJ2-1,CASSSPSQGGYENEQFF,TGTGCCAGCAGCTCCCCGTCACAGGGAGGCTATGAGAATGAGCAGTTCTTC
TRBV7-9,.,.,TRBJ2-7,CASSLALADEQYF,TGTGCCAGCAGCTTAGCCTTGGCCGACGAGCAGTACTTC
TRBV29-1,TRBD1,.,TRBJ2-1,CSVRGGTDAYNEQFF,TGCAGCGTCCGAGGTGGGACAGACGCCTACAATGAGCAGTTCTTC
TRBV5-6,TRBD1,once,TRBJ2-2,CASTDREFGELFF,TGTGCCAGCACAGACAGGGAATTCGGGGAGCTGTTTTTT
TRBV6-1,.,few,TRBJ2-4,CASSDSVTNQYF,TGTGCCAGCAGTGATTCTGTCACAAATCAGTACTTC
TRBV3-1/TRBV3-2,.,.,TRBJ2-5,CASSQRRVLPRGETQYF,TGTGCCAGCAGCCAAAGAAGGGTCCTCCCTCGGGGAGAGACCCAGTACTTC
TRBV11-3,.,.,TRBJ1-6,CASSLDSGIPSSPLHF,TGTGCCAGCAGCTTAGATTCGGGTATTCCGAGCTCACCCCTCCACTTT
TRBV28,.,.,TRBJ2-5,CASSLGRGATQYF,TGTGCCAGCAGTTTAGGCCGGGGGGCGACCCAGTACTTC
TRBV18,TRBD2,once,TRBJ2-5,CASSSGLAETQYF,TGTGCCAGCTCATCGGGACTAGCAGAGACCCAGTACTTC
TRBV19,.,.,TRBJ1-3,CASSTRDQPGNTIYF,TGTGCCAGTAGTACACGGGACCAGCCTGGAAACACCATATATTTT
TRBV9,.,.,TRBJ1-6,CASSPVIDSPLHF,TGTGCCAGCAGCCCAGTTATTGATTCACCCCTCCACTTT
TRBV7-9,TRBD2,.,TRBJ2-7,CASSLASGSSYEQYF,TGTGCCAGCAGCTTAGCTAGCGGGAGCTCCTACGAGCAGTACTTC
TRBV25-1,.,.,TRBJ2-7,CASSAPTSTSYEQYF,TGTGCCAGCAGTGCCCCGACTTCTACCTCCTACGAGCAGTACTTC
TRBV19,TRBD2,.,TRBJ2-3,CASSREGLRDTQYF,TGTGCCAGTAGCCGGGAGGGCCTCAGGGATACGCAGTATTTT
TRBV9,.,.,TRBJ1-4,CASSVFPGPEKLFF,TGTGCCAGCAGCGTCTTTCCGGGGCCCGAAAAACTGTTTTTT
TRBV11-3,.,.,TRBJ1-2,CASLQGKLEGYTF,TGTGCCAGCCTACAAGGGAAGCTCGAGGGCTACACCTTC
TRBV4-2,TRBD2,.,TRBJ2-3,CASSVSGTSGPTDTQYF,TGTGCCAGCAGCGTTTCCGGGACTAGCGGCCCCACAGATACGCAGTATTTT
TRBV7-8,.,.,TRBJ1-2,CASSVSWGDGYTF,TGTGCCAGCAGCGTCTCGTGGGGCGACGGCTACACCTTC
TRBV18,.,.,TRBJ1-4,CASSPPQTNEKLFF,TGTGCCAGCTCACCACCGCAAACTAATGAAAAACTGTTTTTT
TRBV9,.,.,TRBJ1-6,CASSLRPDSPLHF,TGTGCCAGCAGCTTACGACCGGATTCACCCCTCCACTTT
TRBV15,TRBD1,.,TRBJ1-1,CATSRPGGGAAEAFF,TGTGCCACCAGCAGGCCAGGGGGAGGGGCTGCTGAAGCTTTCTTT
TRBV3-1/TRBV3-2,TRBD1,.,TRBJ2-7,CASSLSGQGFLEQYF,TGTGCCAGCAGCCTGTCGGGACAGGGGTTCCTCGAGCAGTACTTC
TRBV7-2,.,.,TRBJ2-7,CASSFFGSYEQYF,TGTGCCAGCAGCTTTTTCGGCTCCTACGAGCAGTACTTC
TRBV12-5,.,.,TRBJ1-4,CASGSPGGATNEKLFF,TGTGCTAGTGGCTCCCCCGGAGGCGCAACTAATGAAAAACTGTTTTTT
TRBV9,TRBD1,.,TRBJ2-7,CASSVGPGGNYEQYF,TGTGCCAGCAGCGTAGGACCAGGGGGAAACTACGAGCAGTACTTC
TRBV5-1,.,.,TRBJ2-7,CASSLDSGYEQYF,TGCGCCAGCAGCTTGGACTCCGGGTACGAGCAGTACTTC
TRBV7-2,TRBD1,.,TRBJ1-1,CASSLRTGGTEAFF,TGTGCCAGCAGTTTAAGGACAGGGGGCACTGAAGCTTTCTTT
TRBV7-9,.,.,TRBJ2-7,CASSLSAGQTYEQYF,TGTGCCAGCAGCTTATCGGCGGGACAGACCTACGAGCAGTACTTC
TRBV6-6,.,.,TRBJ1-1,CASSYAGNAEAFF,TGTGCCAGCAGTTACGCGGGGAACGCTGAAGCTTTCTTT
TRBV2,TRBD1,.,TRBJ2-7,CAGQGAGVSYEQYF,TGTGCCGGACAGGGGGCCGGTGTTTCCTACGAGCAGTACTTC
TRBV7-2,TRBD2,.,TRBJ2-1,CATSPAGVFSYNEQFF,TGTGCCACCTCCCCGGCGGGAGTATTCTCCTACAATGAGCAGTTCTTC
TRBV29-1,TRBD1,.,TRBJ1-2,CSVAPTGGDGYTF,TGCAGCGTCGCCCCTACAGGGGGCGATGGCTACACCTTC
TRBV3-1/TRBV3-2,.,once,TRBJ1-4,CASSQGTVNNEKLFF,TGTGCCAGCAGCCAAGGGACGGTAAATAATGAAAAACTGTTTTTT
TRBV18,.,.,TRBJ2-7,CASSPGTGAGEQYF,TGTGCCAGCTCACCCGGGACGGGGGCTGGCGAGCAGTACTTC
TRBV27,TRBD1,.,TRBJ1-1,CASSGFRQGGMAF,TGTGCCAGCAGTGGCTTTCGACAGGGTGGCATGGCATTT
TRBV3-1/TRBV3-2,TRBD1,.,TRBJ1-4,CASSLRTGQNEKLFF,TGTGCCAGCAGCCTAAGGACAGGGCAAAATGAAAAACTGTTTTTT
TRBV11-3,.,.,TRBJ2-7,CASSLVRVYEQYF,TGTGCCAGCAGCTTAGTCAGGGTCTACGAGCAGTACTTC
TRBV2,.,.,TRBJ2-5,CASSEGGRGPWETQYF,TGTGCCAGCAGTGAAGGCGGCCGGGGTCCTTGGGAGACCCAGTACTTC
TRBV4-1,.,.,TRBJ2-4,CASSQGLVGSNIQYF,TGCGCCAGCAGCCAAGGGCTTGTGGGCTCAAACATTCAGTACTTC
TRBV24-1,TRBD2,.,TRBJ2-3,CATSVLAGGGTDTQYF,TGTGCCACCAGTGTTTTGGCGGGGGGGGGCACAGATACGCAGTATTTT
TRBV11-2,.,.,TRBJ1-2,CASSLVRWGGYTF,TGTGCCAGCAGCTTAGTCCGATGGGGTGGCTACACCTTC
TRBV27,.,.,TRBJ1-5,CASSFQGRGNQPQHF,TGTGCCAGCAGTTTTCAGGGTAGGGGCAATCAGCCCCAGCATTTT